The clone carrying this T cell receptor (beta chain) was counted between two and nine times. The sample is drawn from a study of blood T cell repertoires in COVID-19. For the study at large: COVID-19 samples, acute and convalescent, were from the United States, Italy and Spain.

Germline V gives CDR1 LNHDA, CDR2 SQIVND (reference sequence). Trimming cost V 5 bases and J 7 bases, with 17 bases left between them. The CDR3 covers 15 residues. TCRdb keeps only in-frame clones here, not all; method: immunoSEQ multiplex PCR. The sample lists 150,000 to 200,000 clones, 82% occurring once. This chain uses TRBV19 with TRBJ1-4, with D unresolved. The clonotype was recovered from a woman aged 55-75 years with acute COVID-19. Sample: PBMCs or T cells enriched from blood (not recorded which). CDR3 in DNA: TGTGCCAGTAGTCCACGGACTTCGAGTGGTGAAAAACTGTTTTTT. It codes for CASSPRTSSGEKLFF.